This T cell receptor (beta chain) emerged from a study of T cells after posttransplantation cyclophosphamide. On the day of bone marrow donation, the related graft donor provided peripheral blood. This clone showed up many times. Its matching antigen is unknown. V was pared by 0 bases and J by 5 bases, with 6 bases of the junction left unmatched. The germline CDR1 and CDR2 sequences are SGDLS and YYNGEE. The CDR3 sequence is 15 residues long. Libraries were prepared by immunoSEQ multiplex PCR; TCRdb keeps only in-frame clonotypes and omits some of them. Captured here are around 34,000 clones, none seen once; the top ten comprise 6.5% to 7%. General study results and limits: Later blood repertoires were often dominated by clones from the donor CD8+ memory compartment. Tissue-infiltrating T cells from skin or gut overlapped little with blood T cells. Recipient CMV seropositivity and CMV reactivation strongly tracked TRB clonality.

Sequencing was done on a sample of PBMCs. The source of this sequence is a woman in her 50s in good health and a related stem cell transplant donor. The chain combines TRBV9 with TRBJ2-3; 7 nucleotides line up with TRBD2. CDR3 DNA: TGTGCCAGCAGCGTAGGGGCGGGAGCGGAAGATACGCAGTATTTT. It yields the protein CASSVGAGAEDTQYF.